The 21 T cell receptor beta chains in this list originate from one sample, sequenced in a study of control samples from healthy donors and cancer patients. Sequencing was performed with immunoSEQ multiplex PCR; in TCRdb, only in-frame clones are kept and a portion is missing. This table has under 150,000 clones, roughly 94% appearing once. The material sequenced was blood. These receptors were collected from a man between 25 and 39 years old in good health.

V gene TRBV27 combines with J gene TRBJ1-5; D is unresolved. V lost 6 bases, J lost 0 bases, and 12 bases lay in between. The germline V gene encodes CDR1 MNHEY and CDR2 SMNVEV (reference sequence). CDR3 length: 15 amino acids. CDR3 sequence reads: CASSPSVGSNQPQHF. The DNA of the CDR3 is TGTGCCAGCAGCCCGTCGGTGGGTAGCAATCAGCCCCAGCATTTT.

As regards this clone: Germline and junction disagree at one end, which may indicate a read error. The chain has TRBV6-4 and TRBJ1-4, with TRBD1 as a possible D gene (5 bases). The germline V gene encodes CDR1 MRHNA and CDR2 SNTAGT. The CDR3 spans 15 residues. The CDR3, as DNA: TGTACCAGCAGAGAATCGAGGGGTCCTAATGAAAAACTGTTTTTT. Translating gives CTSRESRGPNEKLFF.

This rearrangement joins TRBV5-6 to TRBJ1-4; unclear D gene. V lost 1 base, J lost 7 bases, and 14 bases lay in between. In germline, CDR1 is SGHDT, CDR2 YYEEEE. The length of the CDR3 is 15 residues. Here the CDR3 reads CASSLYTGGSEKLFF. CDR3 DNA: TGTGCCAGCAGCTTGTACACGGGCGGGAGTGAAAAACTGTTTTTT. Full variable domain (outside the CDR3, taken from reference TRBV5-6 and TRBJ1-4): DAGVTQSPTHLIKTRGQQVTLRCSPKSGHDTVSWYQQALGQGPQFIFQYYEEEERQRGNFPDRFSGHQFPNYSSELNVNALLLGDSALYLCASSLYTGGSEKLFFGSGTQLSVL.

This chain joins TRBV11-2 and TRBJ1-2; maybe TRBD1 (6 bases). Germline V gene lookup returns CDR1 SGHAT and CDR2 FQNNGV. The CDR3 has 15 amino acids. Trimming took 2 bases from V and 5 from J, leaving 15 bases between them. The chain's CDR3 is CASSLTEGGAYGYTF. CDR3 DNA sequence: TGTGCCAGCAGCTTAACGGAGGGGGGGGCGTATGGCTACACCTTC.

The V call is TRBV19, the J call TRBJ1-5; 11 nucleotides align to TRBD1. Germline-derived CDR1 and CDR2 are LNHDA and SQIVND (reference sequence). CDR3 length: 17 residues. Trimming took 5 bases from V and 3 from J; bases not matched to a gene: 9. The CDR3 DNA follows: TGTGCCAGTAGTCTTGGACAGGGGGCTACAGACAATCAGCCCCAGCATTTT. Translation gives CASSLGQGATDNQPQHF.

The chain is built from TRBV5-1 and TRBJ1-6; D gene unclear. Germline CDR1 reads SGHRS; CDR2 reads YFSETQ. Trimming left V 0 bases short and J 7 bases short, with 5 bases between. This CDR3 contains 13 residues. The CDR3 DNA follows: TGCGCCAGCAGCTTGGACCCAAATTCACCCCTCCACTTT. Translation gives CASSLDPNSPLHF.

V gene TRBV19 combines with J gene TRBJ2-2; D remains unclear. Deletions cut 2 bases from V and 7 bases from J, with 5 bases between. Germline assignment: CDR1 LNHDA and CDR2 SQIVND (reference sequence). The CDR3 is 12 amino acids. The CDR3 loop is CASSIKIGELFF. The CDR3 coding sequence is TGTGCCAGTAGTATAAAGATCGGGGAGCTGTTTTTT.

Only one count was recorded for this clone. The J gene is TRBJ1-4, the V gene TRBV5-5; a possible D gene is TRBD1 (5 bases). Germline CDR1 reads SGHKS; CDR2 reads YYEKEE (reference sequence). The CDR3 covers 13 residues. Trimming removed 4 bases from V and 8 bases from J, with 12 bases in between. This CDR3 is CASSPWGSEKLFF. In DNA form, the CDR3 reads TGTGCCAGCAGCCCCTGGGGGTCCGAAAAACTGTTTTTT.

The V call is TRBV4-1, the J call TRBJ2-3; 11 bases are a match to TRBD2. Germline lookup yields CDR1 MGHRA and CDR2 YSYEKL. The ends lost 1 base at V and 2 bases at J; junction bases unmatched: 17. This CDR3 is built from 21 residues. The CDR3 DNA reads as TGCGCCAGCAGCCAAGCAGAGGGCGGAATTCTAGCGGGGGGATTCACAGATACGCAGTATTTT. Its translation: CASSQAEGGILAGGFTDTQYF.

The rearrangement uses TRBV30 and TRBJ2-3; TRBD2 might be the D (5 bases). Germline V lookup: CDR1 GTSNPN, CDR2 SVGIG (reference sequence). V was cut by 2 bases and J by 7 bases, with 10 bases left in between. The CDR3 covers 12 residues. The CDR3 DNA reads TGTGCCTGGAGTCTTGGACTCAATACGCAGTATTTT. Its translation: CAWSLGLNTQYF.

The rearrangement joins TRBV2 to TRBJ1-6, with 8 positions matching TRBD1. Germline-derived CDR1 and CDR2 are SNHLY and FYNNEI. This CDR3 has 15 residues. V shed 6 bases and J 5 bases; nucleotides not matched to a gene: 6. The CDR3 sequence is CASRSDRVNNSPLHF. Written as DNA, the CDR3 is TGTGCCAGCAGGTCGGACAGGGTTAATAATTCACCCCTCCACTTT.

This clone came up a few times. The chain has TRBV15 and TRBJ1-4, with 7 bases matching TRBD1. V shed 1 base and J 6 bases; nucleotides not matched to a gene: 8. Germline V gene lookup returns CDR1 LNHNV and CDR2 YYDKDF (reference sequence). The CDR3 sequence is 16 residues long. CDR3: CATSRGDRVGYEKLFF. CDR3 in DNA: TGTGCCACCAGCAGAGGCGACAGGGTTGGGTATGAAAAACTGTTTTTT. The full variable domain, in which reference TRBV15 and TRBJ1-4 provide the parts outside the CDR3, is DAMVIQNPRYQVTQFGKPVTLSCSQTLNHNVMYWYQQKSSQAPKLLFHYYDKDFNNEADTPDNFQSRRPNTSFCFLDIRSPGLGDTAMYLCATSRGDRVGYEKLFFGSGTQLSVL.

This rearrangement joins TRBV7-9 to TRBJ1-2; 10 bases are shared with TRBD1. V was clipped by 5 bases and J by 4 bases; unmatched bases: 7. CDR3 length: 15 residues. From germline, CDR1 is SEHNR and CDR2 FQNEAQ (reference sequence). CDR3 loop: CASSAWTGGPYGYTF. The CDR3 region has the DNA TGTGCCAGCAGCGCGTGGACAGGGGGTCCCTATGGCTACACCTTC.

This chain joins TRBV6-5 and TRBJ1-6; D remains ambiguous. There are 14 residues in the CDR3. Germline CDR1 is MNHEY and CDR2 is SVGAGI. The V end lost 10 bases, the J end lost 0 bases, and 10 bases lay between the germline ends. The CDR3: CATSSISYNSPLHF. The CDR3 nucleotides are TGTGCCACCTCTTCTATCTCCTATAATTCACCCCTCCACTTT.

The gene calls are TRBV19 and TRBJ2-5; 9 bases are shared with TRBD2. The V segment lost 5 bases and the J segment 1 base; nucleotides outside the gene matches: 17. Germline CDR1 is LNHDA and CDR2 is SQIVND (reference sequence). This CDR3 spans 19 amino acids. For the CDR3, the DNA is TGTGCCAGTAGTCCCGCCTCAAGCGGGGGGCAGTACCTCCAAGAGACCCAGTACTTC. Protein product: CASSPASSGGQYLQETQYF. Supplemented by reference TRBV19 and TRBJ2-5, the full variable domain reads DGGITQSPKYLFRKEGQNVTLSCEQNLNHDAMYWYRQDPGQGLRLIYYSQIVNDFQKGDIAEGYSVSREKKESFPLTVTSAQKNPTAFYLCASSPASSGGQYLQETQYFGPGTRLLVL.

The genes are TRBV7-8 and TRBJ1-5; D is unclear. The CDR3 is 14 amino acids. From germline, CDR1 is SGHVS and CDR2 FQNEAQ. The V end was cut by 1 base, the J end by 2 bases, with 6 bases between. CDR3 region: CASSLGRGNQPQHF. CDR3 DNA: TGTGCCAGCAGCTTAGGTAGGGGCAATCAGCCCCAGCATTTT. Looking up the rest from reference TRBV7-8 and TRBJ1-5 gives the full variable domain: GAGVSQSPRYKVAKRGQDVALRCDPISGHVSLFWYQQALGQGPEFLTYFQNEAQLDKSGLPSDRFFAERPEGSVSTLKIQRTQQEDSAVYLCASSLGRGNQPQHFGDGTRLSIL.

This clone was picked up one time. CDR3: CASSFGAGGQPQHF. CDR3 DNA sequence: TGTGCCAGCAGTTTTGGGGCCGGAGGACAGCCCCAGCATTTT. V is TRBV27 and J is TRBJ1-5, with D possibly matching TRBD1 (5 bases). V lost 3 bases, J lost 7 bases, and 13 bases lay in between. CDR1 and CDR2 (germline): MNHEY, SMNVEV (reference sequence). This CDR3 contains 14 residues.

The chain uses TRBV28 and TRBJ2-1; 7 positions match TRBD2. This CDR3 comprises 14 residues. V lost 8 bases and J lost 5; bases outside the gene matches: 9. Germline-derived CDR1 and CDR2 are MDHEN and SYDVKM. The CDR3 DNA follows: TGTGCCAGCGACCCAATGGCGGGGGACAATGAGCAGTTCTTC. This sequence encodes CASDPMAGDNEQFF.

This sequence joins TRBV6-6 and TRBJ2-3; the D gene could be TRBD1 or TRBD2 (5 bases each). Germline CDR1 is MNHNY and CDR2 is SVGAGI (reference sequence). This CDR3 contains 15 residues. The germline V and J ends were trimmed by 3 bases and 2 bases, with 12 bases remaining between them. The CDR3 region has the DNA TGTGCCAGCAGTTATCCGAGGGGAACCACAGATACGCAGTATTTT. It codes for CASSYPRGTTDTQYF.

In this sample, this clone turned up once. The V and J genes are TRBV6-2 or TRBV6-3 and TRBJ1-2, with TRBD1 as a possible D gene (6 bases). Germline CDR1 reads MNHEY; CDR2 reads SVGEGT. The CDR3 totals 12 residues. V dropped 4 bases and J dropped 8 bases, with 11 bases sitting between them. Written as DNA, the CDR3 is TGTGCCAGCAGTTCCGGGACAATAGGCTACACCTTC. It codes for CASSSGTIGYTF.

The chain recombines TRBV30 with TRBJ2-7; D is unresolved. The germline V and J ends were trimmed by 3 bases and 7 bases, with 13 bases remaining between them. Germline values: CDR1 GTSNPN, CDR2 SVGIG (reference sequence). The CDR3 length is 12 residues. The DNA of the CDR3 is TGTGCCTGGAGGACGGGCCCGGAAGAGCAGTACTTC. Translated: CAWRTGPEEQYF.